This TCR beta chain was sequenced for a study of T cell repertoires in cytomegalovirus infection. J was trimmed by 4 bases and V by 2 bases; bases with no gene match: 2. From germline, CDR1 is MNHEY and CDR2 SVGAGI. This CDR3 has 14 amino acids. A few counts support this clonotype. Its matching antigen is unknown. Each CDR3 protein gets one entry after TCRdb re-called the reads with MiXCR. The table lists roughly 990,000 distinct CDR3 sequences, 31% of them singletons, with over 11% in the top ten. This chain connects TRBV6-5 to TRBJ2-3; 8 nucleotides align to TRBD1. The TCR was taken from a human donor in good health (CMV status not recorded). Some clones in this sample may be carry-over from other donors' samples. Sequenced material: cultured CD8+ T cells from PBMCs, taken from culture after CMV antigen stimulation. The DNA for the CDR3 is TGTGCCAGCAGTTACGCCAGGGGGCCAGATACGCAGTATTTT. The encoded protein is CASSYARGPDTQYF.